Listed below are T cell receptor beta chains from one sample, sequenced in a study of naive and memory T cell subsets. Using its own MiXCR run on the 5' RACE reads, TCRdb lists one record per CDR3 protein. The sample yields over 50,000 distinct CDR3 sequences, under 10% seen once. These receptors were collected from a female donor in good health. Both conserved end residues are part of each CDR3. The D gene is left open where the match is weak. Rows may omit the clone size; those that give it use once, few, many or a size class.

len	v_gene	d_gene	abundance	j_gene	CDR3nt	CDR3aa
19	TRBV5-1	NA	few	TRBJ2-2	TGCGCCAGCAGCTTCCAACCACCCTCCAGGGGAGGTGTGACCGGGGAGCTGTTTTTT	CASSFQPPSRGGVTGELFF
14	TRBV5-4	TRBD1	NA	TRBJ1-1	TGTGCCAGCAGCTTAAGACAGGGGCGCACTGAAGCTTTCTTT	CASSLRQGRTEAFF
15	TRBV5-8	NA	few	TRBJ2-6	TGTGCCAGCAGCTTGACAGGGTCTGGGGCCAACGTCCTGACTTTC	CASSLTGSGANVLTF
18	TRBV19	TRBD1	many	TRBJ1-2	TGTGCCAGTCTACAGCGCCGGACAGGGGCCACCACTAACTATGGCTACACCTTC	CASLQRRTGATTNYGYTF
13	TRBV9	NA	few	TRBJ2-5	TGTGCCAGCAGCGTAAGAGGGGGAGAGACCCAGTACTTC	CASSVRGGETQYF
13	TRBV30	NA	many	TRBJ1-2	TGTGCCTGGAGTGTACGCGGAAGAGGGGGCTACACCTTC	CAWSVRGRGGYTF
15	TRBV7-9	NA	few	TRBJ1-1	TGTGCCAGCAGCGTACTAGATGCGGAGAACACTGAAGCTTTCTTT	CASSVLDAENTEAFF
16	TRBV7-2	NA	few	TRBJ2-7	TGTGCCAGCAGCTTAAGATCCGCAGGACTTTCCTACGAGCAGTACTTC	CASSLRSAGLSYEQYF
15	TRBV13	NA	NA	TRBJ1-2	TGTGCCAGCAGCCGGGGGCAGGGGACTTTTTATGGCTACACCTTC	CASSRGQGTFYGYTF
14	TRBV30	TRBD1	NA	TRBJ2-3	TGTGCCTGGGCCGGGACAGGATCCTCGTATACGCAGTATTTT	CAWAGTGSSYTQYF
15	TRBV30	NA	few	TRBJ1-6	TGTGCCTGGAGTCTCCACCCGACAGCCAATTCACCCCTCCACTTT	CAWSLHPTANSPLHF
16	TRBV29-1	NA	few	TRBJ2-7	TGCAGCGTACAAGGGTGGGTTGGACACACAACATACGAGCAGTACTTC	CSVQGWVGHTTYEQYF
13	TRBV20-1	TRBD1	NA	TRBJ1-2	TGCAGTGCTAGAGAGGGACAGACCTATGGCTACACCTTC	CSAREGQTYGYTF
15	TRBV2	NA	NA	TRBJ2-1	TGTGCCAGCAGTGAGAAGTTATGGGGGGACGGTGAGCAGTTCTTC	CASSEKLWGDGEQFF
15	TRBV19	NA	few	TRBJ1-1	TGTGCCAGTAGCATCGACAGGAAGGGGGACACTGAAGCTTTCTTT	CASSIDRKGDTEAFF